The rows below give T cell receptor beta chains drawn from one sample of a study of T cells in Graves' hyperthyroidism and ophthalmopathy. TCRdb redid the calling of the multiplex PCR reads with MiXCR, one entry per CDR3 protein. The sample holds under 300,000 distinct CDR3 sequences, less than 30% seen once. Sequences were obtained from blood. The receptor set was obtained from a middle-aged man with Graves' hyperthyroidism that later progressed to Graves' ophthalmopathy. CDR3s include the opening cysteine and the closing phenylalanine or tryptophan. Each record gives: V gene, clone size, D gene, J gene, CDR3 protein, CDR3 DNA. D genes are given only for firm matches. The size entry is marked missing in some rows and otherwise reads once, few, many or a size class.

TRBV11-3	many	.	TRBJ2-2	CASSLGIGELFF	TGTGCCAGCAGCTTAGGGATCGGGGAGCTGTTTTTT
TRBV9	many	TRBD2	TRBJ2-4	CASSSGLAADIQYF	TGTGCCAGCAGCTCAGGACTAGCGGCGGACATTCAGTACTTC
TRBV3-1	.	.	TRBJ2-2	CASSQSLASNANTGELFF	TGTGCCAGCAGCCAATCCCTAGCGAGTAACGCGAACACCGGGGAGCTGTTTTTT
TRBV28	many	.	TRBJ1-1	CASSFRRVDMNTEAFF	TGTGCCAGCAGTTTTAGGAGGGTAGATATGAACACTGAAGCTTTCTTT
TRBV19	.	.	TRBJ2-5	CASSMVAETQYF	TGTGCCAGTAGTATGGTAGCGGAGACCCAGTACTTC
TRBV19	many	.	TRBJ2-5	CASSIGASGETQYF	TGTGCCAGTAGTATAGGAGCCAGTGGAGAGACCCAGTACTTC
TRBV10-1	many	TRBD1	TRBJ2-7	CASSPGTDYEQYF	TGCGCCAGCAGTCCCGGGACAGATTACGAGCAGTACTTC
TRBV29-1	many	.	TRBJ1-2	CSSTVGDSNYGYTF	TGCAGCTCCACGGTGGGAGACTCTAACTATGGCTACACCTTC
TRBV28	.	.	TRBJ2-7	CASRRTIPYEQYF	TGTGCCAGCAGACGGACCATACCTTACGAGCAGTACTTC
TRBV7-2	.	TRBD2	TRBJ2-2	CASSFGASGSGTGELFF	TGTGCCAGCAGCTTCGGCGCTAGCGGGAGCGGGACCGGGGAGCTGTTTTTT
TRBV20-1	.	TRBD1	TRBJ1-1	CSANTGTGGTEAFF	TGCAGTGCAAATACCGGGACAGGGGGCACTGAAGCTTTCTTT
TRBV12-3/TRBV12-4	many	.	TRBJ1-1	CASSPVSEAFF	TGTGCCAGCAGTCCGGTTTCTGAAGCTTTCTTT
TRBV28	many	TRBD1	TRBJ2-5	CASSYGTGEETQYF	TGTGCCAGCAGTTACGGGACAGGGGAAGAGACCCAGTACTTC
TRBV12-3/TRBV12-4	.	.	TRBJ2-7	CASSYLQGPYSYEQYF	TGTGCCAGCAGTTACCTGCAGGGTCCGTACTCCTACGAGCAGTACTTC
TRBV12-3/TRBV12-4	.	TRBD1	TRBJ1-2	CASSPRGGQGLYGYTF	TGTGCCAGCAGTCCCCGGGGGGGACAGGGGCTCTATGGCTACACCTTC
TRBV5-1	many	.	TRBJ2-7	CASSLVATAHYEQYF	TGCGCCAGCAGCTTGGTGGCCACAGCTCACTACGAGCAGTACTTC
TRBV6-5	many	TRBD1	TRBJ2-7	CASSWARGQYEQYF	TGTGCCAGCAGTTGGGCCAGGGGGCAGTACGAGCAGTACTTC